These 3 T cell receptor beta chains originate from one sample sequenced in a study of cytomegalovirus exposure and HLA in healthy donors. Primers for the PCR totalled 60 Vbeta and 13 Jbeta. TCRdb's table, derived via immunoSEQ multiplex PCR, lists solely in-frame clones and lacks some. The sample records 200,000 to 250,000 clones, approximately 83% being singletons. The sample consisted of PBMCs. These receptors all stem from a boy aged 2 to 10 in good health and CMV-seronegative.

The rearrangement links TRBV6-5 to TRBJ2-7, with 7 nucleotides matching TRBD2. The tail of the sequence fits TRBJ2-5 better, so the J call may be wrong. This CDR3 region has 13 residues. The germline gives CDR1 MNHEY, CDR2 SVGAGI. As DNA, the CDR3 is TGTGCCAGCAGTTACGACGAGCGGGGGACCCAGTACTTC. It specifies CASSYDERGTQYF.

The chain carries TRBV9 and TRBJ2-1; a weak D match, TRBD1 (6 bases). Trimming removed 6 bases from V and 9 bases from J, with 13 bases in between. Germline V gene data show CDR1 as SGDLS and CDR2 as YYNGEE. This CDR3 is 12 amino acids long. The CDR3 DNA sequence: TGTGCCAGCAACGTCCGAGGGGGTGAGCAGTTCTTC. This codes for CASNVRGGEQFF.

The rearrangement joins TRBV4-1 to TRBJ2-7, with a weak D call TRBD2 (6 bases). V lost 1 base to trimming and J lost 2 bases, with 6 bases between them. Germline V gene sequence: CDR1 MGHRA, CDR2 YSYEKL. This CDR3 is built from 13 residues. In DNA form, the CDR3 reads TGCGCCAGCAGCCAAGGACTAGCCTACGAGCAGTACTTC. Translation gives CASSQGLAYEQYF.